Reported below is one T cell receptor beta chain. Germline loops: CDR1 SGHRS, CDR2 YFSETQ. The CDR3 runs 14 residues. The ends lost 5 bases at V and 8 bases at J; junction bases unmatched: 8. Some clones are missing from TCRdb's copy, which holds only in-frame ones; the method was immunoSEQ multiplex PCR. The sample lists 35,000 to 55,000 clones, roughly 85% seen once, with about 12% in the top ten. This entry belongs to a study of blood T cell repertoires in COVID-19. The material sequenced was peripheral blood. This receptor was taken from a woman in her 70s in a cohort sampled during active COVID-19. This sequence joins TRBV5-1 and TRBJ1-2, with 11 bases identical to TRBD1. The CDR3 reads CASRFGQGAGGYTF. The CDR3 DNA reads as TGCGCCAGCAGGTTTGGACAGGGGGCTGGAGGCTACACCTTC.